These 27 T cell receptor beta chains came from one sample sequenced in a study of early stage breast cancer tumors. Profiling relied on immunoSEQ multiplex PCR, and the TCRdb table lists in-frame clones only, not all of them. This sample has under 75,000 clones; 60% to 85% occur once, and the top ten carry 3.4%. The sample consisted of blood. The origin of the receptors is a person aged 30-39 years with breast cancer.

The chain employs TRBV18 and TRBJ2-7; 12 bases align to TRBD2. CDR1 is KGHSH and CDR2 is LQKENI in the germline V gene. The ends lost 3 bases at V and 4 bases at J; junction bases unmatched: 7. The CDR3 is 16 amino acids. The CDR3 DNA follows: TGTGCCAGCTCACCCCTAGCGGGAGGGTCTTTATACGAGCAGTACTTC. The encoded protein is CASSPLAGGSLYEQYF.

The chain couples TRBV10-3 to TRBJ1-2; maybe TRBD1 (6 bases). The CDR3 contains 13 residues. The germline V gene has CDR1 ENHRY and CDR2 SYGVKD. The ends were cut back, 8 bases at V and 8 bases at J, with 18 bases in the middle. CDR3 sequence reads: CAILLGGTSGYTF. CDR3 nucleotides: TGTGCCATCCTTTTAGGGGGGACATCAGGCTACACCTTC.

V usage is TRBV6-1 and J usage is TRBJ1-2; TRBD1 matches at 8 bases. Trimming took 4 bases from V and 4 from J; bases not matched to a gene: 14. Germline V gene lookup returns CDR1 MNHNS and CDR2 SASEGT. The CDR3 length is 17 residues. CDR3 DNA sequence: TGTGCCAGCAGTGGGTCGGCAGGGGGCGATGACCTCTATGGCTACACCTTC. This translates into CASSGSAGGDDLYGYTF.

The genes are TRBV10-3 and TRBJ1-3, with 7 bases aligning to TRBD1. Unmatched junction bases numbered 8, after V lost 11 bases and J lost 4 bases. This CDR3 has 13 amino acids. Germline loops: CDR1 ENHRY, CDR2 SYGVKD. DNA of the CDR3: TGTGCCTCAGGACAGGCTACGGGAAACACCATATATTTT. Protein: CASGQATGNTIYF.

This clone was picked up one time. The chain links TRBV4-1 to TRBJ2-7, with D unresolved. V lost 0 bases to trimming and J lost 6 bases, with 12 bases between them. The CDR3 consists of 14 residues. CDR1 is MGHRA and CDR2 is YSYEKL in the germline V gene. CDR3 loop: CASSQDRRVGEQYF. The DNA of the CDR3 is TGCGCCAGCAGCCAAGATCGACGGGTCGGCGAGCAGTACTTC.

This clone occurred a few times. V is TRBV2 and J is TRBJ2-5; D is undetermined. Deletions cut 0 bases from V and 0 bases from J, with 2 bases between. CDR1 and CDR2 (germline): SNHLY, FYNNEI. CDR3 size: 13 residues. CDR3 coding DNA: TGTGCCAGCAGTGAAGCCTACCAAGAGACCCAGTACTTC. It translates to CASSEAYQETQYF.

This clone has just a few counts. This sequence joins TRBV2 and TRBJ2-3; 7 positions match TRBD1. Germline trimming cut 11 bases from V and 4 bases from J; bases unmatched to any gene: 15. The CDR3 is made up of 15 amino acids. Germline values: CDR1 SNHLY, CDR2 FYNNEI. The CDR3 reads CAGTLGQILPDTQYF. As DNA, the CDR3 is TGTGCCGGGACCCTGGGACAGATCCTCCCAGATACGCAGTATTTT.

The chain recombines TRBV30 with TRBJ1-5; a weak D match, TRBD1 (5 bases). The germline V gene has CDR1 GTSNPN and CDR2 SVGIG (reference sequence). Trimming left V 0 bases short and J 4 bases short, with 13 bases between. This CDR3 is 15 amino acids long. CDR3 sequence (DNA): TGTGCCTGGAGTGTACTGGGGGGTAATAATCAGCCCCAGCATTTT. Its protein is CAWSVLGGNNQPQHF.

The rearrangement joins TRBV4-3 to TRBJ2-1, with 10 bases aligning to TRBD2. Germline V gene data show CDR1 as LGHNA and CDR2 as YSLEER. The CDR3 loop spans 15 amino acids. The V segment lost 4 bases and the J segment 7 bases; nucleotides outside the gene matches: 7. CDR3: CASSPASGSRNEQFF. The CDR3 DNA is TGCGCCAGCAGCCCGGCTAGCGGGAGTCGGAATGAGCAGTTCTTC.

The chain links TRBV2 to TRBJ1-5, with TRBD1 as a possible D gene (6 bases). The ends were cut back, 6 bases at V and 2 bases at J, with 14 bases in the middle. The CDR3 extends over 15 amino acids. Germline-derived CDR1 and CDR2 are SNHLY and FYNNEI. The CDR3 is CASREQGGGNQPQHF. DNA of the CDR3: TGTGCCAGCAGAGAACAGGGTGGGGGCAATCAGCCCCAGCATTTT.

The gene calls are TRBV5-1 and TRBJ1-1; maybe TRBD1 (6 bases). CDR1 is SGHRS and CDR2 is YFSETQ in the germline V gene. Between the trimmed V and J ends, which lost 0 bases and 0 bases, there was a span of 6 bases. The CDR3 loop spans 14 amino acids. The CDR3: CASSLDRVNTEAFF. The CDR3 DNA reads as TGCGCCAGCAGCTTGGACAGGGTGAACACTGAAGCTTTCTTT.

This clone was seen only a few times. The gene calls are TRBV4-2 and TRBJ1-5; tentatively, D is TRBD1 (6 bases). V was trimmed by 4 bases and J by 7 bases, leaving 23 bases between them. The germline CDR1 and CDR2 sequences are LGHNA and YNFKEQ. The length of the CDR3 is 17 residues. This CDR3 is CASSRGDAGQNGQPQHF. The CDR3 DNA reads TGTGCCAGCAGCCGAGGAGATGCCGGACAGAACGGGCAGCCCCAGCATTTT.

The chain employs TRBV11-2 and TRBJ2-3, with 7 bases that match TRBD2. CDR1 is SGHAT and CDR2 is FQNNGV in the germline V gene. This CDR3 region has 15 residues. V lost 2 bases, J lost 6 bases, and 8 bases stayed unmatched. The chain's CDR3 is CASSLRASGGDTQYF. The DNA of the CDR3 is TGTGCCAGCAGCTTAAGGGCTAGCGGTGGGGATACGCAGTATTTT. Complete variable domain (other parts from reference TRBV11-2 and TRBJ2-3): EAGVAQSPRYKIIEKRQSVAFWCNPISGHATLYWYQQILGQGPKLLIQFQNNGVVDDSQLPKDRFSAERLKGVDSTLKIQPAKLEDSAVYLCASSLRASGGDTQYFGPGTRLTVL.

As to this clone: Different DNA sequences within this sample yield the same CDR3. The V call is TRBV7-9, the J call TRBJ2-7, with 7 nucleotides matching TRBD2. CDR1 is SEHNR, CDR2 FQNEAQ, per germline (reference sequence). The CDR3 has 13 amino acids. J lost 0 bases, V lost 6 bases, and 2 bases had no gene match. The CDR3 DNA reads TGTGCCAGCAGGGGCGGGAGCTCCTACGAGCAGTACTTC. Translated, it gives CASRGGSSYEQYF.

The chain links TRBV7-8 to TRBJ1-5; TRBD1 matches 7 bases. The CDR3 sequence is 15 residues long. Germline-derived CDR1 and CDR2 are SGHVS and FQNEAQ. V dropped 3 bases and J dropped 5; count of bases not matched to a gene: 7. The CDR3 nucleotides read TGTGCCAGCAGCTTGGTCAGGGGGGGACATCAGCCCCAGCATTTT. This encodes CASSLVRGGHQPQHF.

The chain has TRBV6-4 and TRBJ1-1; unclear D gene. Germline CDR1 reads MRHNA; CDR2 reads SNTAGT. With 4 bases removed from V and 1 base from J, the gap between germline ends came to 7 bases. There are 13 residues in the CDR3. The CDR3 region has the DNA TGTGCCAGCAGTGTTGATCGGAACACTGAAGCTTTCTTT. This encodes CASSVDRNTEAFF.

V and J are TRBV5-1 and TRBJ1-1; D may be TRBD1 (6 bases). Germline values: CDR1 SGHRS, CDR2 YFSETQ. The CDR3 extends over 16 amino acids. Between the trimmed V and J ends, which lost 4 bases and 2 bases, there was a span of 18 bases. The CDR3: CASSPYPGGTNTEAFF. In DNA, the CDR3 is TGCGCCAGCAGCCCGTATCCCGGGGGCACCAACACTGAAGCTTTCTTT.

This chain uses TRBV15 with TRBJ2-1, with TRBD1 matching 8 bases. The CDR3 has 14 residues. Losses at the gene ends were 8 bases for V and 7 bases for J; bases not matched to a gene: 10. The germline CDR1 and CDR2 sequences are LNHNV and YYDKDF (reference sequence). CDR3 DNA sequence: TGTGCCACCGGCCAGGGGGCGACGGGGAATGAGCAGTTCTTC. Amino acids: CATGQGATGNEQFF.

CDR3 sequence (DNA): TGTGCCAGCAGCTTAATGAGAGGACAGGCTCGGAGGACCCAGTACTTC. Amino acid sequence: CASSLMRGQARRTQYF. The V and J genes are TRBV11-2 and TRBJ2-5, with 7 bases aligning to TRBD1. The CDR3 has 16 amino acids. Germline-derived CDR1 and CDR2 are SGHAT and FQNNGV. V lost 2 bases and J lost 7; bases outside the gene matches: 13.

V is TRBV19 and J is TRBJ2-5; 8 bases are shared with TRBD1. J gave up 3 bases and V 4 bases, and 1 base lay outside the gene matches. The CDR3 covers 13 residues. The germline V gene encodes CDR1 LNHDA and CDR2 SQIVND (reference sequence). Written as DNA, the CDR3 is TGTGCCAGTAGTACAGGGGGCAAAGAGACCCAGTACTTC. This sequence encodes CASSTGGKETQYF.

This chain joins TRBV9 and TRBJ2-5; 13 positions match TRBD2. The CDR3 has 14 amino acids. CDR1 SGDLS and CDR2 YYNGEE come from the germline V gene. V shed 2 bases and J 5 bases; nucleotides not matched to a gene: 0. CDR3 sequence reads: CASSVTSGRETQYF. For the CDR3, the DNA is TGTGCCAGCAGCGTGACTAGCGGGAGGGAGACCCAGTACTTC.

The rearrangement links TRBV11-2 to TRBJ2-3; TRBD1 matches 10 bases. V was pared by 5 bases and J by 10 bases, with 12 bases of the junction left unmatched. The germline V gene encodes CDR1 SGHAT and CDR2 FQNNGV. The CDR3 sequence is 15 residues long. CDR3 residues: CASSMGGQGRYAQYF. In DNA form, the CDR3 reads TGTGCCAGCAGCATGGGGGGACAGGGGCGATATGCGCAGTATTTT.

The chain uses TRBV27 and TRBJ1-5, with D maybe TRBD1 (5 bases). V lost 6 bases to trimming and J lost 0 bases, with 18 bases between them. Germline loops: CDR1 MNHEY, CDR2 SMNVEV (reference sequence). This CDR3 is built from 17 residues. Here the CDR3 reads CASSPRGASVSNQPQHF. CDR3 DNA: TGTGCCAGCAGCCCAAGGGGAGCCTCTGTTAGCAATCAGCCCCAGCATTTT.

This sequence joins TRBV6-5 and TRBJ1-3; weak D call: TRBD1 (5 bases). This CDR3 spans 15 amino acids. V gave up 0 bases and J gave up 4 bases, with 10 bases separating them. Germline V CDR1 and CDR2: MNHEY, SVGAGI. This chain's CDR3 is CASSYSDRFGNTIYF. Written as DNA, the CDR3 is TGTGCCAGCAGTTACTCCGACAGATTCGGAAACACCATATATTTT.

This clone was recorded a few times. The rearrangement joins TRBV5-1 to TRBJ1-6; D uncertain. V dropped 4 bases and J dropped 8 bases, with 13 bases sitting between them. The CDR3 spans 14 residues. Germline V gene data show CDR1 as SGHRS and CDR2 as YFSETQ. CDR3 residues: CASSRSREDSPLHF. The CDR3 coding sequence is TGCGCCAGCAGCCGCTCAAGGGAAGATTCACCCCTCCACTTT.

This clone was observed a few times. V usage is TRBV7-9 and J usage is TRBJ1-1, with a possible D match to TRBD1 (6 bases). The CDR3 is made up of 14 amino acids. V was cut by 3 bases and J by 2 bases, with 10 bases left in between. Germline assignment: CDR1 SEHNR and CDR2 FQNEAQ (reference sequence). DNA of the CDR3: TGTGCCAGCAGCTTCGGGGGCGGAAACACTGAAGCTTTCTTT. Translated, it gives CASSFGGGNTEAFF.

The J gene is TRBJ2-7, the V gene TRBV7-2; 8 bases match TRBD2. V shed 2 bases, J shed 3 bases, and the junction held 9 bases outside the gene matches. The CDR3 length is 16 residues. Germline CDR1 SGHTA, CDR2 FQGNSA. The CDR3 nucleotides are TGTGCCAGCAGCTTAAGGTTGGGACTAGGGGACTACGAGCAGTACTTC. As protein: CASSLRLGLGDYEQYF.